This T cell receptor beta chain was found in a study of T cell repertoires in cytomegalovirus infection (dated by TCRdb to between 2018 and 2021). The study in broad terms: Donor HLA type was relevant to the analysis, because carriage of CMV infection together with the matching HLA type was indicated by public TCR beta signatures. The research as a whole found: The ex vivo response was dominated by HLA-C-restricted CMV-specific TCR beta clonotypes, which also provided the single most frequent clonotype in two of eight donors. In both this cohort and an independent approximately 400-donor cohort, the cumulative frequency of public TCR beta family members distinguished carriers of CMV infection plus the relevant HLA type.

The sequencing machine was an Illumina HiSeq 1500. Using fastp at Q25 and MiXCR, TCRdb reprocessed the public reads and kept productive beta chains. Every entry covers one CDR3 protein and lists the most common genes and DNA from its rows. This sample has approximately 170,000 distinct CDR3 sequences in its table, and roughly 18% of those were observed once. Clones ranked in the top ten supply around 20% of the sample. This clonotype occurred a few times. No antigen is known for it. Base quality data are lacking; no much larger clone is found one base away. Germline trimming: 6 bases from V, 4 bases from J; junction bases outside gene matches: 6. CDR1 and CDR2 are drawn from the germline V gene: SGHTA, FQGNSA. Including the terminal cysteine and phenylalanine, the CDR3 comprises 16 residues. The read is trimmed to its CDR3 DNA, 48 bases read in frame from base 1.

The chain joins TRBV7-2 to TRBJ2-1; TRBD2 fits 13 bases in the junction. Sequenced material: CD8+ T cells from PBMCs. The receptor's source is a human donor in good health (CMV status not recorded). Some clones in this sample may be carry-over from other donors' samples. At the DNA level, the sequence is TGTGCCAGCAGTTCGGGACTAGCGGGGCTTTACAATGAGCAGTTCTTC. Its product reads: CASSSGLAGLYNEQFF.